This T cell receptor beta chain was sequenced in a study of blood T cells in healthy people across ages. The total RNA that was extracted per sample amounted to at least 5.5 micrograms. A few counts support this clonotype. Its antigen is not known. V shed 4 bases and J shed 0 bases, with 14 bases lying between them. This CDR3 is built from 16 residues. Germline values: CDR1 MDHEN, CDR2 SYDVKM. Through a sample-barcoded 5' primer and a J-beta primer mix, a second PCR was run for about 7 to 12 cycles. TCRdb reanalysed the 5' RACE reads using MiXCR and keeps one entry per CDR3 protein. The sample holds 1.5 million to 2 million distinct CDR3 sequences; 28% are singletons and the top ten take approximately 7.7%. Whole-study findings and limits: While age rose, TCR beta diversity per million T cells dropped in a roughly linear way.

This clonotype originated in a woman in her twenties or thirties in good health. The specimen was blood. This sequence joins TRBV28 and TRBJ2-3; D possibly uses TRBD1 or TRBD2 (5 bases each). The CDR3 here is CASSSMGVDSTDTQYF. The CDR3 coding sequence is TGTGCCAGCAGTTCCATGGGGGTGGACAGCACAGATACGCAGTATTTT.